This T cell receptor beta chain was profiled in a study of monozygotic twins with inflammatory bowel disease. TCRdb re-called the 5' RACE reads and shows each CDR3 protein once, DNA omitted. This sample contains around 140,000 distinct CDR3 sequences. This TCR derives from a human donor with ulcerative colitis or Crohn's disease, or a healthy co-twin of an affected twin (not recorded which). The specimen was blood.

The CDR3 here is CASNSQQGLAKNIQYF. The rearrangement uses TRBV7-2 and TRBJ2-4; lacking DNA, the TRBD1 call made by TCRdb goes unchecked. The V gene's germline CDR1 is SGHTA and CDR2 FQGNSA. The CDR3 loop spans 16 amino acids.